One T cell receptor (beta chain) is described in this entry. Which antigen it targets is not known. Base qualities were left out, and no much larger clone turns up one base away. This specimen includes other DNA sequences encoding the same CDR3. The CDR3 has 14 amino acids, counting the end cysteine and phenylalanine. The sequence is cut down to CDR3 DNA, 42 bases in frame from base 1. Reading the germline V gene (reference sequence) gives CDR1 LNHDA and CDR2 SQIVND. V is cut by 7 bases and J by 0 bases, and the space between the germline ends is 10 bases. Enrolling through a virtual design, the prospective study's participants ranged in age from roughly 18 to 89 years and lived across 24 United States geographic areas. Cohort assignment in the prospective study relied on participant-reported clinical history from a screening survey and a study questionnaire. In the prospective study, mobile phlebotomists collected whole blood, serum and a nasopharyngeal or oropharyngeal swab from each participant. Additional blood draws and questionnaires over an approximately two-month period could optionally be provided by prospective study participants. Blood samples from the prospective study were shipped frozen or at room temperature prior to DNA extraction.

This entry belongs to a study of blood T cell repertoires in COVID-19 (dated by TCRdb to 2020 to 2022). Study-level background: Samples covering the acute and convalescent phases of COVID-19 were provided by collaborators in the United States, Italy and Spain. The material from the prospective study consisted of cDNA or gDNA derived from T cells, B-cell-depleted T cells, or PBMCs. Subjects who had been exposed to COVID-19, were actively infected with it, or had recovered from it provided the deeply sampled blood TCRbeta repertoires that made up the dataset. The repertoires were released in a freely available public database intended as a resource for research on the immune response to SARS-CoV-2. Samples came from the ongoing ImmuneRACE study (first 160 participants) plus 1,254 subjects from 6 global collaborators. A de-identified subject ID, COVID-19 status, age in years and sex were almost always included in the sample metadata. HLA class I and class II types, where available, came from metadata supplied by the sample provider rather than from assay-based typing. The study at large found these results: The amount of clinical and demographic metadata varied by source and participant and was provided uncurated.

The immunoSEQ Assay, a bias-controlled multiplex PCR, was used to amplify TCRbeta CDR3 regions from genomic DNA. The authors' pipeline ran thus. The number of nucleated cells in each sample was estimated by amplification of reference gene primers within the assay. Sequence reads were collapsed and filtered to measure the absolute abundance of every unique TCRbeta CDR3 rearrangement. For each sample, productive Simpson clonality was calculated as the square root of Simpson's diversity index over productive rearrangements. In TCRdb, the immuneACCESS table is reduced to in-frame sequences with V and J assigned. These tables do not hold every clone; where another copy was compared, an unresolved V gene accounts for under half, and the others remain unexplained. That table supplies the V and J calls and clone size; D and trimming were determined from the DNA. This sample has roughly 250,000 clones in its table, and approximately 90% of those were observed once. Of the sample, approximately 1.2% is held by the ten largest clones.

This clonotype was sampled from a human donor in a cohort exposed to, infected with or recovered from COVID-19 (not recorded which). The donor label of this sample is uncertain. The rearranged chain carries TRBV19 and TRBJ1-5; the D gene cannot be resolved reliably. The material sequenced was PBMCs or T cells enriched from blood (not recorded which). The nucleotide sequence reads TGTGCCAGTACCAGGAAAGATAGCAATCAGCCCCAGCATTTT. Its amino acids are CASTRKDSNQPQHF.